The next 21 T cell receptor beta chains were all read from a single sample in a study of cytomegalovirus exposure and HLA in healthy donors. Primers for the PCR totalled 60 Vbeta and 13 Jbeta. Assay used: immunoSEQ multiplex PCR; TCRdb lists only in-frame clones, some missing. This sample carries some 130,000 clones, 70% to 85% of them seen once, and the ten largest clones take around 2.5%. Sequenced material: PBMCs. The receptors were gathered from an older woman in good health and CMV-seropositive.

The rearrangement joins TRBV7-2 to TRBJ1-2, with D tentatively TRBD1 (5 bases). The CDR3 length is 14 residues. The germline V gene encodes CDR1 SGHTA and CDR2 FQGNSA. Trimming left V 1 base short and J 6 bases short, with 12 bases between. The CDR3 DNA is TGTGCCAGCAGCTTAGGGCCGGGGGATCATGGCTACACCTTC. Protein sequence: CASSLGPGDHGYTF.

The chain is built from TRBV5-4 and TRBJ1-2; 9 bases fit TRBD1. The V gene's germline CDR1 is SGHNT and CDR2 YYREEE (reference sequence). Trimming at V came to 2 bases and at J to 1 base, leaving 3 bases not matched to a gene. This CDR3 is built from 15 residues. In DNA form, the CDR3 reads TGTGCCAGCAGCTTAACAGGGGGCCTTAACTATGGCTACACCTTC. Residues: CASSLTGGLNYGYTF.

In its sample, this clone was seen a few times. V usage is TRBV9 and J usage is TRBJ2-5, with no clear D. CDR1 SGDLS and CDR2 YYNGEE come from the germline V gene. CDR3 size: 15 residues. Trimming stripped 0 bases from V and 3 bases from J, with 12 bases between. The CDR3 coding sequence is TGTGCCAGCAGCGTAGCTGGCTCGTCCAAAGAGACCCAGTACTTC. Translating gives CASSVAGSSKETQYF.

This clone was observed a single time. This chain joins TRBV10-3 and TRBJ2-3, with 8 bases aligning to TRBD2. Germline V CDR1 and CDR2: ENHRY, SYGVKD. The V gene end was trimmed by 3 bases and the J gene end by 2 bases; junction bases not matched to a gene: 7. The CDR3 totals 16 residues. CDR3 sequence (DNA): TGTGCCATCAGTGACCCCCTCGGGGGGGACACAGATACGCAGTATTTT. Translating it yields CAISDPLGGDTDTQYF.

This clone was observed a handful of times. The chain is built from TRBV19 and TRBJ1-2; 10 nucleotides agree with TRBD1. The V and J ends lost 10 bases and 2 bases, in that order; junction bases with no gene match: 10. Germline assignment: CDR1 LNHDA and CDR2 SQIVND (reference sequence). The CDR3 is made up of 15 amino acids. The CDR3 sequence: CATRDRGPLNYGYTF. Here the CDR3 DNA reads TGTGCCACCCGGGACAGGGGCCCACTGAACTATGGCTACACCTTC.

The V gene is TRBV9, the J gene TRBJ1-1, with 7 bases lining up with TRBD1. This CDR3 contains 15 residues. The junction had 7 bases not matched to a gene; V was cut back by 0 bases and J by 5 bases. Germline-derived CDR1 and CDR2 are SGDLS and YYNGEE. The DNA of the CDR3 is TGTGCCAGCAGCGTAGCACAGGGGCTAGGGACTGAAGCTTTCTTT. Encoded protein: CASSVAQGLGTEAFF.

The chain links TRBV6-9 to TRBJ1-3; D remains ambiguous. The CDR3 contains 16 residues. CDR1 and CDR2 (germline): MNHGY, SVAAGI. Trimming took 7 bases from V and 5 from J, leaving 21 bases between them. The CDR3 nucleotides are TGTGCCAGCATCCTATCTCCCACCTTTTCTCGAAACACCATATATTTT. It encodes CASILSPTFSRNTIYF.

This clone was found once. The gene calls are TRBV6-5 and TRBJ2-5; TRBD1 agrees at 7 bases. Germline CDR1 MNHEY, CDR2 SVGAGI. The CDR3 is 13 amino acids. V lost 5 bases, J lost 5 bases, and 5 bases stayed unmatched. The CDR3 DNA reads TGTGCCAGCAGTCGTGACAGGGCGGAGACCCAGTACTTC. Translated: CASSRDRAETQYF.

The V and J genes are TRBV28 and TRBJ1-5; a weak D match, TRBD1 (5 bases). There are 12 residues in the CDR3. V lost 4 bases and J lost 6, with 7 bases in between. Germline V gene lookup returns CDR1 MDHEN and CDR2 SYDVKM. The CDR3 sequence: CASSSQGQPQHF. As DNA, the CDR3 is TGTGCCAGCAGTTCCCAGGGTCAGCCCCAGCATTTT.

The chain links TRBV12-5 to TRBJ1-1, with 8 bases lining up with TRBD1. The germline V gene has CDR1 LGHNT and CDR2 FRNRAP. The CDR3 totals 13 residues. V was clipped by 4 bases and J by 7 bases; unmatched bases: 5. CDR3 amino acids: CASGYNRGVEAFF. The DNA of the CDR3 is TGTGCTAGTGGTTATAACAGGGGGGTTGAAGCTTTCTTT.

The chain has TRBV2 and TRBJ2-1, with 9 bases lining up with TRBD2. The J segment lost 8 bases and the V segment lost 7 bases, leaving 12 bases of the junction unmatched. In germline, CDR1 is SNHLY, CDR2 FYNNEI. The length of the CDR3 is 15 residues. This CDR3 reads CASNSRGGKEDEQFF. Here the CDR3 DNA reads TGTGCCAGCAATTCGCGGGGGGGAAAGGAAGATGAGCAGTTCTTC.

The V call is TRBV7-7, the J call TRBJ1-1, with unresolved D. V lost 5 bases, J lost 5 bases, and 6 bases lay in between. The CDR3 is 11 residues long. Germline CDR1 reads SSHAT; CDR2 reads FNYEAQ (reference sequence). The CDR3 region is CASSPRTEAFF. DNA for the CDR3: TGTGCCAGCAGCCCCCGGACTGAAGCTTTCTTT.

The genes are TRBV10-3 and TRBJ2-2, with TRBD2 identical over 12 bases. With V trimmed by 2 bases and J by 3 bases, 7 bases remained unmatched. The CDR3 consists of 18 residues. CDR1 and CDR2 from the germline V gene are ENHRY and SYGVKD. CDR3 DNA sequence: TGTGCCATCAGTGAGGCCACTAGCGGGGGGAGATACACCGGGGAGCTGTTTTTT. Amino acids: CAISEATSGGRYTGELFF.

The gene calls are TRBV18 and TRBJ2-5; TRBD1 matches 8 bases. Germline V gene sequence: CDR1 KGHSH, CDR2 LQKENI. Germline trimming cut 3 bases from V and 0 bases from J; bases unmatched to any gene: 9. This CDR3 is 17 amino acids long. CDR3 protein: CASSPRTGFGNQETQYF. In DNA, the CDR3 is TGTGCCAGCTCACCCCGGACAGGGTTCGGTAACCAAGAGACCCAGTACTTC.

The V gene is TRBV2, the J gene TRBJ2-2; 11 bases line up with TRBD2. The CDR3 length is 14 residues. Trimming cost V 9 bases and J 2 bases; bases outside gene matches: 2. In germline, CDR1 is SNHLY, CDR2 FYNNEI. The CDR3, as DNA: TGTGCCAGTAGCGGGGGGGCCAACACCGGGGAGCTGTTTTTT. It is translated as CASSGGANTGELFF. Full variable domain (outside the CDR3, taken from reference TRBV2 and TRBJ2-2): EPEVTQTPSHQVTQMGQEVILRCVPISNHLYFYWYRQILGQKVEFLVSFYNNEISEKSEIFDDQFSVERPDGSNFTLKIRSTKLEDSAMYFCASSGGANTGELFFGEGSRLTVL.

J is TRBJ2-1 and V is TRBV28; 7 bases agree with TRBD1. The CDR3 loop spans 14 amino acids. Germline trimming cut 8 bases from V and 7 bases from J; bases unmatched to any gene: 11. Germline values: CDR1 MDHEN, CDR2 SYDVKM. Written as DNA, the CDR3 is TGTGCCAGCTTGACAGGGCAGCCGGTGAATGAGCAGTTCTTC. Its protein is CASLTGQPVNEQFF.

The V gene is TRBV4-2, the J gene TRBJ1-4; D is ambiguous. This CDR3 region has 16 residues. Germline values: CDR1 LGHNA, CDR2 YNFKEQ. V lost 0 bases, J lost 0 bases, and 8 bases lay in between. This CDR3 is CASSQDGSATNEKLFF. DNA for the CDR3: TGTGCCAGCAGCCAAGACGGGAGCGCAACTAATGAAAAACTGTTTTTT.

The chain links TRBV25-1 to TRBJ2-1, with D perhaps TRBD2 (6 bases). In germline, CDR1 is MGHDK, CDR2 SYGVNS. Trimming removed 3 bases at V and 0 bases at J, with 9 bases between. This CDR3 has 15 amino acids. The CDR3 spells CASSDQTSSYNEQFF. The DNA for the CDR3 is TGTGCCAGCAGTGACCAGACTAGCTCCTACAATGAGCAGTTCTTC.

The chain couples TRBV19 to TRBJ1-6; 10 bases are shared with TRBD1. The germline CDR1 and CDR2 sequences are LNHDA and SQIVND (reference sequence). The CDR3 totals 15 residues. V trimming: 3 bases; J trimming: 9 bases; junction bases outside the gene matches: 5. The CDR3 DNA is TGTGCCAGTAGTATTGGGACAGGGGTGATTTCACCCCTCCACTTT. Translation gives CASSIGTGVISPLHF.

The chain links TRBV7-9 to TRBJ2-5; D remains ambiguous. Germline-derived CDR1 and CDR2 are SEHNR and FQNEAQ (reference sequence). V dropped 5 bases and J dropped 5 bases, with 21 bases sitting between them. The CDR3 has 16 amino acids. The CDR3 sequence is CASSPRLRVGTETQYF. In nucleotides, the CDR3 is TGTGCCAGCAGCCCCCGACTTCGTGTAGGAACGGAGACCCAGTACTTC.

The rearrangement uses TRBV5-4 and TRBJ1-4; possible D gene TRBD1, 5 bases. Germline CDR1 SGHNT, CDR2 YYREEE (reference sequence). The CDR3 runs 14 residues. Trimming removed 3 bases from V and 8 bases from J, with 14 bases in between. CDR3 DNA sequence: TGTGCCAGCAGCTCGACAGTATTTGGGGAAAAACTGTTTTTT. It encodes CASSSTVFGEKLFF. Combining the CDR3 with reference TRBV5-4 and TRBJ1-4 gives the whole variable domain ETGVTQSPTHLIKTRGQQVTLRCSSQSGHNTVSWYQQALGQGPQFIFQYYREEENGRGNFPPRFSGLQFPNYSSELNVNALELDDSALYLCASSSTVFGEKLFFGSGTQLSVL.